Listed below are T cell receptor beta chains from one sample, sequenced in a study of CD8+CD57+ T cells in acquired aplastic anemia. MiXCR, run by TCRdb on the reads, gives a single entry per CDR3 protein. The sample includes around 160,000 distinct CDR3 sequences, around 48% of them seen just once. Sequencing used sorted CD4+, CD8+, or CD8+CD57+ T cells (not recorded which) from PBMCs. All receptors derive from a human donor with aplastic anemia. Both conserved end residues are trimmed from each CDR3.

CDR3	J	V
ATSDWGSQETQY	TRBJ2-5	TRBV24-1
AISESIHGRRSGANVLT	TRBJ2-6	TRBV10-3
ASSTRGKNSPLH	TRBJ1-6	TRBV27
ASSIGMGRAQETQY	TRBJ2-5	TRBV9
ASSLLFSGGSGNTIY	TRBJ1-3	TRBV28
ASSQENQPQH	TRBJ1-5	TRBV7-3
ASSPDRGLNEQF	TRBJ2-1	TRBV7-2
AISPGQPNQPQH	TRBJ1-5	TRBV10-3
ASRAPGTSGGSIQF	TRBJ2-1	TRBV10-2
ASSLAEGGASRAPLH	TRBJ1-6	TRBV5-1
SAALAGGGDTQY	TRBJ2-3	TRBV20-1
ATSEPAQYGNTEAF	TRBJ1-1	TRBV24-1
ASSQNRATGNTIY	TRBJ1-3	TRBV2
ASSLDSGSNNEQF	TRBJ2-1	TRBV5-4
ASSENGLGEKLF	TRBJ1-4	TRBV2
ASSLSPGPQNTIY	TRBJ1-3	TRBV5-5
ASSRDRGQTEAF	TRBJ1-1	TRBV7-2
ASSLVNPYEQY	TRBJ2-7	TRBV7-2
ASSESWGPYEQY	TRBJ2-7	TRBV10-2
ASSDGHPLRAQY	TRBJ2-7	TRBV5-1
ASTPTQYSYEQY	TRBJ2-7	TRBV2
SARDQGLPAGTQY	TRBJ2-5	TRBV20-1
ASSESNSFYEQY	TRBJ2-7	TRBV25-1
ASRGDRYNEQF	TRBJ2-1	TRBV6-4